Included here is one T cell receptor beta chain sequence, with context. Its specificity is unknown. These data are taken from a study of T cell responses to AZD1222 COVID-19 vaccine. General observations from the study: Females outnumbered males among donors, who were mostly white British; clonal diversity was possibly underestimated.

Germline-derived CDR1 and CDR2 are LGHDT and YNNKEL (reference sequence). This CDR3 is built from 15 residues. Deletions cut 4 bases from V and 3 bases from J, with 12 bases between. Profiled with immunoSEQ multiplex PCR; TCRdb holds only in-frame clones, not every one. The profile shows about 17,000 clones, 80% to 85% of them singletons. This specimen consisted of peripheral blood, obtained 28 days after the second AZD1222 dose. The sequence was collected from an adult who received the AZD1222 COVID-19 vaccine. The rearrangement uses TRBV3-1 (or the pseudogene TRBV3-2) and TRBJ1-4; possible D gene TRBD1, 6 bases. Here the CDR3 DNA reads TGTGCCAGCAGCCTCGGGGGCGTATCTAATGAAAAACTGTTTTTT. This encodes CASSLGGVSNEKLFF.